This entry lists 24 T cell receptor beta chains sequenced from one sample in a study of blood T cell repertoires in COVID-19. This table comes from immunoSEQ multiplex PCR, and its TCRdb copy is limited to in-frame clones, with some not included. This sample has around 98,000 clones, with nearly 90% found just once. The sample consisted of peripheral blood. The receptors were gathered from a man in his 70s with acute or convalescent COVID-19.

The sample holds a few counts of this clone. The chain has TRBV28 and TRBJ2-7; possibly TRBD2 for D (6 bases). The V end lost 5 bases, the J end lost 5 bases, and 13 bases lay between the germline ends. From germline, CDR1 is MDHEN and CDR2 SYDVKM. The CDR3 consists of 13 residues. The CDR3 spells CASSPRGRNEQYV. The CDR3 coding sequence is TGTGCCAGCAGTCCCCGGGGGAGGAACGAGCAGTACGTC.

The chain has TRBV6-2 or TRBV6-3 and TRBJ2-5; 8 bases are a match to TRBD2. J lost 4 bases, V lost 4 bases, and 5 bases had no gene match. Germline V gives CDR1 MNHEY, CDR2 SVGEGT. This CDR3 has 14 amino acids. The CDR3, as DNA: TGTGCCAGCAGTTTTTTGGGACTAGGAGAGACCCAGTACTTC. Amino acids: CASSFLGLGETQYF.

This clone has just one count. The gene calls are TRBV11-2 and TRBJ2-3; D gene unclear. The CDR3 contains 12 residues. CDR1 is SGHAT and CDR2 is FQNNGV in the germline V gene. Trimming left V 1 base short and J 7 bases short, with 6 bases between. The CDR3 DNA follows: TGTGCCAGCAGCTTAGGAGGCTATACGCAGTATTTT. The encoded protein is CASSLGGYTQYF.

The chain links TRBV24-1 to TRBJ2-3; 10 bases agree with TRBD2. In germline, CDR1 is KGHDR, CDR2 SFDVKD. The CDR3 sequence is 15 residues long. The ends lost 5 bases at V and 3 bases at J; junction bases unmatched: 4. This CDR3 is CATSVASGGTDTQYF. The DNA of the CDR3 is TGTGCCACCAGTGTTGCTAGCGGGGGAACAGATACGCAGTATTTT.

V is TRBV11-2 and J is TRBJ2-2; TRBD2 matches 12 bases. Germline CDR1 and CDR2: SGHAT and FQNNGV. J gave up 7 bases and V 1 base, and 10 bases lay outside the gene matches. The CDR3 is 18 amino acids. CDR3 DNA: TGTGCCAGCAGCTTAGTACTAGCGGGGGGCTTGGTTGGCGGGGAGCTGTTTTTT. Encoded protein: CASSLVLAGGLVGGELFF.

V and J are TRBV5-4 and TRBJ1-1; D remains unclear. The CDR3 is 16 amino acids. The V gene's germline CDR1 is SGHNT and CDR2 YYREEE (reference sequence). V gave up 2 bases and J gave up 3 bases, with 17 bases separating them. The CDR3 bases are TGTGCCAGCAGCTTCGGAGTACGTTTCGGGGACACTGAAGCTTTCTTT. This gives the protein CASSFGVRFGDTEAFF.

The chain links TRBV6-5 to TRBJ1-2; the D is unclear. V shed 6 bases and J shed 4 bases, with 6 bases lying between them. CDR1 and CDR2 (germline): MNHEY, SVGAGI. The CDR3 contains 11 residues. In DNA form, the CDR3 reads TGTGCCAGCAGATCCTTCTATGGCTACACCTTC. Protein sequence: CASRSFYGYTF.

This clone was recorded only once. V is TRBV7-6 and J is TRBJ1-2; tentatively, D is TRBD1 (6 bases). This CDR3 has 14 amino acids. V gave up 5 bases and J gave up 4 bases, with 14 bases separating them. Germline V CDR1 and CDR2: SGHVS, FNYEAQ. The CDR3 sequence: CASSPMDSGYGYTF. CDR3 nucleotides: TGTGCCAGCAGCCCGATGGACAGCGGCTATGGCTACACCTTC.

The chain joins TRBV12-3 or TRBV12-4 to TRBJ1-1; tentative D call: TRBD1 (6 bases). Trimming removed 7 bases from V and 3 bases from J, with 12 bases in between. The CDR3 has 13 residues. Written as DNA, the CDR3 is TGTGCCAGCATCGATCGGACAGACACTGAAGCTTTCTTT. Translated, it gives CASIDRTDTEAFF.

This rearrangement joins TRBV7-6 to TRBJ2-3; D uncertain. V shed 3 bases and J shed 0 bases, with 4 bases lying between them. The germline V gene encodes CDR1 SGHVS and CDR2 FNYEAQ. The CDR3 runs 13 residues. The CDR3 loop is CASSFGSTDTQYF. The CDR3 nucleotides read TGTGCCAGCAGCTTTGGCAGCACAGATACGCAGTATTTT.

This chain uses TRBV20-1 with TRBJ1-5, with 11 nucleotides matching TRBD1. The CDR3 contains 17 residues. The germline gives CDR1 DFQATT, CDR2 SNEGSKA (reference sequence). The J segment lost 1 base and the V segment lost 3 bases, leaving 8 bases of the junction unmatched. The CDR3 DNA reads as TGCAGTGCTAGTCGGACAGGGGGCTCTGCGAGCAATCAGCCCCAGCATTTT. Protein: CSASRTGGSASNQPQHF.

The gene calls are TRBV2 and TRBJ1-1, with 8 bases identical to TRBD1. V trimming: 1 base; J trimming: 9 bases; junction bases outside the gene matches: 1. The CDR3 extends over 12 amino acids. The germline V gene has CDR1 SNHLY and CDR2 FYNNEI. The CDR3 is CASSEGRGQAFF. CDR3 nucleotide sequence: TGTGCCAGCAGTGAAGGCAGGGGGCAAGCTTTCTTT. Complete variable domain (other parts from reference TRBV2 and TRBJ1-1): EPEVTQTPSHQVTQMGQEVILRCVPISNHLYFYWYRQILGQKVEFLVSFYNNEISEKSEIFDDQFSVERPDGSNFTLKIRSTKLEDSAMYFCASSEGRGQAFFGQGTRLTVV.

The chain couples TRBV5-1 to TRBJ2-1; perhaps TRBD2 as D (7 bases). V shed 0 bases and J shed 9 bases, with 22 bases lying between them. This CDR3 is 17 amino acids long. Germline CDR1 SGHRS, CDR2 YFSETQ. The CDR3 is CASSLEPLGGAGTEQFF. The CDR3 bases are TGCGCCAGCAGCTTGGAGCCCTTGGGGGGGGCCGGAACTGAGCAGTTCTTC.

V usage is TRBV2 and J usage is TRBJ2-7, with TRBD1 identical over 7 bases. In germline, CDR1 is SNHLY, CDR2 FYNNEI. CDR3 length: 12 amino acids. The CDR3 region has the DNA TGTGCCAGCAGCGAAGACAGGGTGGGACAGTACGTC. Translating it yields CASSEDRVGQYV.

This CDR3 is CASRQGVGNTIYF. CDR3 bases: TGTGCCAGCCGACAGGGGGTAGGAAACACCATATATTTT. The chain employs TRBV6-5 and TRBJ1-3, with TRBD1 identical over 9 bases. The V gene's germline CDR1 is MNHEY and CDR2 SVGAGI. This CDR3 region has 13 residues. V was pared by 8 bases and J by 4 bases, with 3 bases of the junction left unmatched.

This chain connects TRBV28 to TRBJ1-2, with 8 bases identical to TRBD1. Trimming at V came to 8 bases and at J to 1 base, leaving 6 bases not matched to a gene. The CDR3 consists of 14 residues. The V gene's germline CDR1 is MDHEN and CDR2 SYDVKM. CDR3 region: CASATGGDNYGYTF. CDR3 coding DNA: TGTGCCAGCGCTACAGGGGGAGATAACTATGGCTACACCTTC.

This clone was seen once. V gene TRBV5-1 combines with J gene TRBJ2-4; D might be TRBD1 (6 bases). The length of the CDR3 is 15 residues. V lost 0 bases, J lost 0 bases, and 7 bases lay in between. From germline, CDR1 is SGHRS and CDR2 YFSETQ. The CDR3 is CASSLVDRAKNIQYF. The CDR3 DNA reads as TGCGCCAGCAGCTTGGTGGACAGAGCCAAAAACATTCAGTACTTC.

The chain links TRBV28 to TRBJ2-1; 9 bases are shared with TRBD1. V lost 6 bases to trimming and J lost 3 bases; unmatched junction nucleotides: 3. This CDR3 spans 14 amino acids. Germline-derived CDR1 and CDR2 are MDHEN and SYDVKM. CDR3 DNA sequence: TGTGCCAGCAGACCGGACAGGGGCTACAATGAGCAGTTCTTC. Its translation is CASRPDRGYNEQFF.

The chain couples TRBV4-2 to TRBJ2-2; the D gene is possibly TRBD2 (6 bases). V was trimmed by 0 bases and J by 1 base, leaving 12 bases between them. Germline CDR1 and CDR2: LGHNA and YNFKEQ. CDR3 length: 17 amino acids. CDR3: CASSQEARGGNTGELFF. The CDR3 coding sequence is TGTGCCAGCAGCCAAGAGGCGCGGGGTGGGAACACCGGGGAGCTGTTTTTT.

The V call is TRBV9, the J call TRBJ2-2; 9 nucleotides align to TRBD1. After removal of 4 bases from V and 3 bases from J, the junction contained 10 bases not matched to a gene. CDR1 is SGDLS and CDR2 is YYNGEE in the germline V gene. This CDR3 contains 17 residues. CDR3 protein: CASSLFGGTGYTGELFF. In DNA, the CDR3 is TGTGCCAGCAGCCTTTTTGGCGGGACAGGGTACACCGGGGAGCTGTTTTTT. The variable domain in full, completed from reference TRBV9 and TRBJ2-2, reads DSGVTQTPKHLITATGQRVTLRCSPRSGDLSVYWYQQSLDQGLQFLIQYYNGEERAKGNILERFSAQQFPDLHSELNLSSLELGDSALYFCASSLFGGTGYTGELFFGEGSRLTVL.

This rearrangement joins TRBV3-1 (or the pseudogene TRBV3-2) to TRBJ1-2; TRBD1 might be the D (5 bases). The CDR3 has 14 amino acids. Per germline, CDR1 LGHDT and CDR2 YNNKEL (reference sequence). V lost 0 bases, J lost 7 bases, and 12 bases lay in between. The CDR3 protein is CASSQDVGVGGYTF. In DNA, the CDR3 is TGTGCCAGCAGCCAAGACGTAGGGGTGGGTGGCTACACCTTC.

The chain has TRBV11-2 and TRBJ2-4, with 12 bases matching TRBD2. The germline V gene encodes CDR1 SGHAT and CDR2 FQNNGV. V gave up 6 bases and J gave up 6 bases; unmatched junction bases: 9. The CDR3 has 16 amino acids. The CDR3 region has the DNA TGTGCCAGCAGGCGACTAGCGGGGGCAAGGGGAAACATTCAGTACTTC. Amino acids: CASRRLAGARGNIQYF.

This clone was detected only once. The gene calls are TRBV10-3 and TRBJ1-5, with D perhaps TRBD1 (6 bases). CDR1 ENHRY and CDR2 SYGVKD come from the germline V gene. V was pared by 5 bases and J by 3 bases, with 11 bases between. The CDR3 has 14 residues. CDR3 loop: CAISSTGDNQPQHF. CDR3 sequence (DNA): TGTGCCATCAGTTCGACAGGTGACAATCAGCCCCAGCATTTT.

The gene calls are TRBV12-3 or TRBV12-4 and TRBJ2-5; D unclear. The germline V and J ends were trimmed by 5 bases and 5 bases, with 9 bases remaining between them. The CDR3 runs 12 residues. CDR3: CASSVTWETQYF. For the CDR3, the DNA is TGTGCCAGCAGTGTGACATGGGAGACCCAGTACTTC.